These 25 T cell receptor beta chains originate from one sample sequenced in a study of shared clonotypes between healthy human individuals. Only in-frame clones appear in the TCRdb table, and some are missing; sequencing was by immunoSEQ multiplex PCR. The repertoire consists of about 710,000 clones, with 73% occurring once and the leading ten covering more than 1.5%. The sequenced material came from memory CD4+ T cells sorted from blood. Subset meaning: CD45RA-negative fraction. Receptors originate from a woman aged 25 to 39 in good health.

This clone was seen once. The J gene is TRBJ2-3, the V gene TRBV6-6; D may match TRBD1 or TRBD2 (5 bases each). This CDR3 comprises 16 residues. V was cut by 7 bases and J by 0 bases, with 17 bases left in between. Germline V gene lookup returns CDR1 MNHNY and CDR2 SVGAGI (reference sequence). The CDR3 DNA reads as TGTGCCAGCACCGAAGGGACCAGATCTAGCACAGATACGCAGTATTTT. Its protein product is CASTEGTRSSTDTQYF.

The chain combines TRBV30 with TRBJ2-5; tentatively, D is TRBD1 or TRBD2 (6 bases each). The V and J ends lost 3 bases and 4 bases respectively, with 12 bases between them. Germline V gives CDR1 GTSNPN, CDR2 SVGIG (reference sequence). CDR3 length: 13 residues. CDR3 nucleotide sequence: TGTGCCTGGAGACTAGCAGGGGCAGAGACCCAGTACTTC. Amino acids: CAWRLAGAETQYF.

The rearrangement uses TRBV11-2 and TRBJ2-3, with TRBD1 identical over 7 bases. The CDR3 has 14 amino acids. Germline V gene sequence: CDR1 SGHAT, CDR2 FQNNGV. J gave up 7 bases and V 5 bases, and 9 bases lay outside the gene matches. CDR3 sequence reads: CASSPEAGGYTQYF. CDR3 bases: TGTGCCAGCAGCCCCGAGGCAGGGGGATATACGCAGTATTTT.

V is TRBV11-2 and J is TRBJ2-1, with 9 nucleotides matching TRBD2. From germline, CDR1 is SGHAT and CDR2 FQNNGV. Trimming took 3 bases from V and 9 from J; bases not matched to a gene: 12. The CDR3 has 16 amino acids. The chain's CDR3 is CASSLVAGVGGSEQFF. In DNA, the CDR3 is TGTGCCAGCAGCTTGGTAGCGGGAGTTGGTGGTAGTGAGCAGTTCTTC.

The chain carries TRBV5-1 and TRBJ2-2; perhaps TRBD2 as D (6 bases). Trimming cost V 3 bases and J 2 bases, with 8 bases left between them. Looked up from germline, CDR1 is SGHRS and CDR2 is YFSETQ. The CDR3 contains 14 residues. Here the CDR3 reads CASSWGLNTGELFF. The CDR3 DNA is TGCGCCAGCAGCTGGGGACTTAACACCGGGGAGCTGTTTTTT.

The chain combines TRBV6-6 with TRBJ2-1, with TRBD2 identical over 10 bases. Germline lookup yields CDR1 MNHNY and CDR2 SVGAGI (reference sequence). CDR3 length: 15 amino acids. V was pared by 6 bases and J by 6 bases, with 8 bases of the junction left unmatched. The CDR3 sequence is CASRIAGGVGNEQFF. The CDR3 nucleotides are TGTGCCAGCAGGATAGCGGGAGGTGTAGGCAATGAGCAGTTCTTC.

This clone was seen once. CDR3 DNA sequence: TGTGCCAGCGGGGAGACTAGCGGGAGCCACGAGCAGTACTTC. Protein sequence: CASGETSGSHEQYF. The V call is TRBV28, the J call TRBJ2-7; 12 bases map to TRBD2. The junction had 7 bases not matched to a gene; V was cut back by 8 bases and J by 5 bases. Germline V gene data show CDR1 as MDHEN and CDR2 as SYDVKM. This CDR3 spans 14 amino acids.

The chain combines TRBV10-3 with TRBJ2-7; 10 bases are shared with TRBD2. This CDR3 region has 16 residues. The V segment lost 2 bases and the J segment 3 bases; nucleotides outside the gene matches: 7. Germline V gives CDR1 ENHRY, CDR2 SYGVKD. DNA for the CDR3: TGTGCCATCAGTGAGAGGGAGGGACTAGCGTACTACGAGCAGTACTTC. It is translated as CAISEREGLAYYEQYF.

This chain joins TRBV2 and TRBJ2-2, with D hard to call. The V end lost 1 base, the J end lost 4 bases, and 10 bases lay between the germline ends. Germline V gives CDR1 SNHLY, CDR2 FYNNEI. The CDR3 is 15 amino acids. CDR3 DNA: TGTGCCAGCAGTGAAGAATGGTCGGGCACCGGGGAGCTGTTTTTT. Its protein product is CASSEEWSGTGELFF.

This clone appeared a single time. The chain combines TRBV6-1 with TRBJ1-1; tentatively, D is TRBD1 (6 bases). Germline loops: CDR1 MNHNS, CDR2 SASEGT. CDR3 length: 14 amino acids. Trimming stripped 1 base from V and 2 bases from J, with 8 bases between. This chain's CDR3 is CASSEGTVNTEAFF. The CDR3 bases are TGTGCCAGCAGTGAAGGGACAGTTAACACTGAAGCTTTCTTT.

The rearrangement joins TRBV13 to TRBJ1-4; D perhaps matches TRBD1 (6 bases). The CDR3 loop spans 14 amino acids. CDR1 is PRHDT and CDR2 is FYEKMQ in the germline V gene (reference sequence). V was cut by 4 bases and J by 8 bases, with 14 bases left in between. The CDR3: CASSSDRWREKLFF. The CDR3 nucleotides are TGTGCCAGCAGCTCCGACAGGTGGCGCGAAAAACTGTTTTTT.

This clone appeared once. The gene calls are TRBV18 and TRBJ2-3; D unresolved. V was clipped by 2 bases and J by 5 bases, with 5 bases between them. The CDR3 runs to 12 residues. Germline CDR1 and CDR2: KGHSH and LQKENI. CDR3 DNA sequence: TGTGCCAGCTCACCAGGTGAAGATACGCAGTATTTT. Its translation: CASSPGEDTQYF.

The V and J genes are TRBV27 and TRBJ2-4; 11 positions agree with TRBD2. Germline V gives CDR1 MNHEY, CDR2 SMNVEV (reference sequence). With V trimmed by 5 bases and J by 11 bases, 11 bases remained unmatched. The CDR3 covers 15 residues. CDR3 DNA: TGTGCCAGCAGTCGAATAGCGGGGGGGACTAATGTTCAGTACTTC. It translates to CASSRIAGGTNVQYF.

The chain links TRBV7-8 to TRBJ2-1; D remains ambiguous. This CDR3 region has 15 residues. Trimming pared 3 bases from V and 5 bases from J, leaving 14 bases between. CDR1 is SGHVS and CDR2 is FQNEAQ in the germline V gene. The CDR3 DNA is TGTGCCAGCAGCTTCGTCTTGGGTTACGACAATGAGCAGTTCTTC. Its protein is CASSFVLGYDNEQFF.

This clone was detected once. The V gene is TRBV18, the J gene TRBJ1-1; D remains unclear. The CDR3 has 12 amino acids. V dropped 5 bases and J dropped 7 bases, with 11 bases sitting between them. The V gene's germline CDR1 is KGHSH and CDR2 LQKENI. The CDR3 protein is CASSSGQDEAFF. For the CDR3, the DNA is TGTGCCAGCTCATCCGGCCAGGATGAAGCTTTCTTT. Filled out from reference TRBV18 and TRBJ1-1, the complete variable domain reads NAGVMQNPRHLVRRRGQEARLRCSPMKGHSHVYWYRQLPEEGLKFMVYLQKENIIDESGMPKERFSAEFPKEGPSILRIQQVVRGDSAAYFCASSSGQDEAFFGQGTRLTVV.

The rearrangement links TRBV25-1 to TRBJ2-1; D gene unclear. The CDR3 loop spans 12 amino acids. V dropped 3 bases and J dropped 9 bases, with 9 bases sitting between them. CDR1 MGHDK and CDR2 SYGVNS come from the germline V gene. Written as DNA, the CDR3 is TGTGCCAGCAGTGACCTATCGGTTGAGCAGTTCTTC. It codes for CASSDLSVEQFF.

The chain combines TRBV5-4 with TRBJ2-7; D unclear. CDR3 length equals 15 residues. V lost 4 bases to trimming and J lost 2 bases, with 16 bases between them. Per the germline V gene, CDR1 is SGHNT and CDR2 is YYREEE (reference sequence). The CDR3 loop is CASSPEPYSPYEQYF. CDR3 DNA sequence: TGTGCCAGCAGCCCCGAACCCTATTCACCCTACGAGCAGTACTTC.

The gene calls are TRBV27 and TRBJ1-1, with a tentative D call TRBD1 (5 bases). Trimming took off 6 bases at V and 1 base at J, with 9 bases between the two ends. The CDR3 runs 13 residues. CDR1 and CDR2 (germline): MNHEY, SMNVEV (reference sequence). Here the CDR3 DNA reads TGTGCCAGCAGACTCAGGGAGAACACTGAAGCTTTCTTT. Its translation: CASRLRENTEAFF.

Many counts were recorded for this clone. The gene calls are TRBV6-1 and TRBJ2-7; D is perhaps TRBD2 (6 bases). V lost 2 bases and J 0 bases, leaving 11 bases between the germline ends. There are 15 residues in the CDR3. Per germline, CDR1 MNHNS and CDR2 SASEGT. The CDR3 DNA is TGTGCCAGCAGTGAACCGGGGGAGTACTCCTACGAGCAGTACTTC. This encodes CASSEPGEYSYEQYF.

This chain connects TRBV5-1 to TRBJ2-2; 10 positions match TRBD2. The germline V gene has CDR1 SGHRS and CDR2 YFSETQ. CDR3 length: 16 residues. Trimming cost V 4 bases and J 0 bases; bases outside gene matches: 3. The CDR3 protein is CASSDLAGANTGELFF. Written as DNA, the CDR3 is TGCGCCAGCAGCGATCTAGCGGGGGCGAACACCGGGGAGCTGTTTTTT.

The gene calls are TRBV28 and TRBJ1-5; tentatively, D is TRBD1 (5 bases). Per germline, CDR1 MDHEN and CDR2 SYDVKM. Deletions cut 6 bases from V and 7 bases from J, with 13 bases between. The CDR3 totals 13 residues. The DNA of the CDR3 is TGTGCCAGCAGACCCGCAGGGAACCAGCCCCAGCATTTT. Translated: CASRPAGNQPQHF.

V usage is TRBV6-5 and J usage is TRBJ2-3, with D maybe TRBD2 (5 bases). V lost 2 bases and J 2 bases, leaving 14 bases between the germline ends. The germline gives CDR1 MNHEY, CDR2 SVGAGI. This CDR3 comprises 16 residues. The CDR3 sequence: CASSYRAQRSTDTQYF. In DNA form, the CDR3 reads TGTGCCAGCAGTTACCGGGCCCAGCGGTCCACAGATACGCAGTATTTT.

The rearrangement uses TRBV29-1 and TRBJ1-1; weak D call: TRBD1 (6 bases). The CDR3 is 15 amino acids. The germline V and J ends were trimmed by 8 bases and 3 bases, with 22 bases remaining between them. In germline, CDR1 is SQVTM, CDR2 ANQGSEA. The CDR3 nucleotides are TGCAGCACAAGGGGGGAGGGGCTGGCGGACACTGAAGCTTTCTTT. Translated: CSTRGEGLADTEAFF.

J is TRBJ1-2 and V is TRBV10-3; 9 bases are shared with TRBD1. Germline V CDR1 and CDR2: ENHRY, SYGVKD. This CDR3 spans 14 amino acids. V shed 3 bases, J shed 4 bases, and the junction held 3 bases outside the gene matches. The CDR3 sequence: CAISDWDRVYGYTF. Here the CDR3 DNA reads TGTGCCATCAGTGATTGGGACAGGGTCTATGGCTACACCTTC.

The V and J genes are TRBV7-6 and TRBJ2-1, with 8 bases identical to TRBD1. V gave up 4 bases and J gave up 0 bases; unmatched junction bases: 8. The CDR3 is 17 residues long. Germline loops: CDR1 SGHVS, CDR2 FNYEAQ. CDR3 region: CASSSRQGLSSYNEQFF. The CDR3, as DNA: TGTGCCAGCAGCTCCAGACAGGGGTTGAGCTCCTACAATGAGCAGTTCTTC.